This record covers a single T cell receptor (beta chain). TCRdb passed the RT-PCR reads through MiXCR, listing each CDR3 protein once. The sample contains some 200,000 distinct CDR3 sequences, less than 15% of which appear only once. The data originate from a study of response to subunit inactivated influenza vaccine. CDR1 and CDR2 from the germline V gene are SGHAT and FQNNGV. The length of the CDR3 is 15 residues. V was trimmed by 4 bases and J by 0 bases, leaving 13 bases between them. This same sample was also part of a study on T cells expressing NK-cell markers. That work contributes: What made the TCR beta cDNA was 5'RACE template switching with UMIs. Sequencing covered eight donors, seven HCMV-seropositive and one seronegative. Of the CD8+ T cell pool in more than 5 donors, about 1.0-8% was accounted for by dominant NKG2C+ clonotypes. Nothing established the HCMV specificity of expanded NKG2C+ T cell clones.

Sequencing was performed on CD8+ T cells sorted from PBMCs, taken 11 to 12 days after vaccination. This chain connects TRBV11-2 to TRBJ2-7, with D perhaps matching TRBD2 (5 bases). The sequence was collected from a man in his fifties or sixties who received an inactivated influenza vaccine. CDR3 sequence: CASSSPGLSSYEQYF. In DNA form, the CDR3 reads TGTGCCAGCAGCTCGCCCGGACTGAGCTCCTACGAGCAGTACTTC.